This T cell receptor beta chain was obtained from a study of sequential checkpoint blockade in melanoma. The treatment here: randomized to nivolumab then ipilimumab (arm A) or the reverse (arm B). Assay: immunoSEQ multiplex PCR; the TCRdb copy retains only in-frame clones and omits some. In the table there are about 40,000 clones, 70% to 90% of which are singletons. Germline CDR1 reads SGHNT; CDR2 reads YENEEA. The J segment lost 6 bases and the V segment lost 7 bases, leaving 23 bases of the junction unmatched. The CDR3 sequence is 18 residues long. The rearrangement links TRBV11-3 to TRBJ1-2; 7 nucleotides match TRBD1. Here the sequenced sample was CD8+ T cells sorted from blood (inferred from file names), taken from a patient given nivolumab and ipilimumab in sequence. This clonotype was obtained from a human donor with melanoma. CDR3 region: CASNPWGRQRGHLNGYTF. The CDR3 DNA reads as TGTGCCAGCAACCCGTGGGGGCGACAAAGGGGGCATTTGAATGGCTACACCTTC.